Listed here are 18 T cell receptor beta chains from one sample, sequenced in a study of blood T cell repertoires in COVID-19. Clones were sequenced by immunoSEQ multiplex PCR, and TCRdb holds only the in-frame ones, with some missing. The repertoire holds about 190,000 clones, with roughly 80% as singletons. Sequenced sample: peripheral blood. Receptor source: a woman between 35 and 50 years old with acute or convalescent COVID-19.

The chain carries TRBV30 and TRBJ1-2; no clear D. The length of the CDR3 is 16 residues. Trimming stripped 3 bases from V and 0 bases from J, with 17 bases between. Germline V gene sequence: CDR1 GTSNPN, CDR2 SVGIG (reference sequence). CDR3 protein: CAWSGTGLASNYGYTF. The DNA for the CDR3 is TGTGCCTGGAGCGGAACCGGGCTAGCGTCTAACTATGGCTACACCTTC.

The chain uses TRBV28 and TRBJ1-3; D unclear. Trimming removed 7 bases at V and 2 bases at J, with 9 bases between. The CDR3 extends over 13 amino acids. The germline gives CDR1 MDHEN, CDR2 SYDVKM. This CDR3 is CASTQTTGNTIYF. As DNA, the CDR3 is TGTGCCAGCACGCAGACAACTGGAAACACCATATATTTT. The entire variable domain, with the rest obtained from reference TRBV28 and TRBJ1-3, is as follows: DVKVTQSSRYLVKRTGEKVFLECVQDMDHENMFWYRQDPGLGLRLIYFSYDVKMKEKGDIPEGYSVSREKKERFSLILESASTNQTSMYLCASTQTTGNTIYFGEGSWLTVV.

The chain employs TRBV19 and TRBJ2-3; D ambiguous. Germline lookup yields CDR1 LNHDA and CDR2 SQIVND (reference sequence). Trimming took 7 bases from V and 1 from J, leaving 12 bases between them. CDR3 length: 14 residues. The CDR3 DNA reads TGTGCCAGTAAGCGCCAACTCGGCACAGATACGCAGTATTTT. Translating it yields CASKRQLGTDTQYF.

This chain uses TRBV30 with TRBJ1-5; 7 bases are a match to TRBD1. V lost 4 bases, J lost 6 bases, and 9 bases stayed unmatched. This CDR3 is 14 amino acids long. The germline V gene has CDR1 GTSNPN and CDR2 SVGIG (reference sequence). This CDR3 reads CAWTRQGGGQPQHF. CDR3 in DNA: TGTGCCTGGACCCGACAGGGTGGCGGTCAGCCCCAGCATTTT.

The J gene is TRBJ1-1, the V gene TRBV18; D might be TRBD1 (6 bases). CDR3 length: 14 residues. The germline V gene encodes CDR1 KGHSH and CDR2 LQKENI. Trimming took off 3 bases at V and 4 bases at J, with 12 bases between the two ends. The CDR3 region is CASSPTRGSTEAFF. DNA of the CDR3: TGTGCCAGCTCACCTACCAGGGGAAGCACTGAAGCTTTCTTT. Together with reference TRBV18 and TRBJ1-1, the CDR3 gives the full variable domain: NAGVMQNPRHLVRRRGQEARLRCSPMKGHSHVYWYRQLPEEGLKFMVYLQKENIIDESGMPKERFSAEFPKEGPSILRIQQVVRGDSAAYFCASSPTRGSTEAFFGQGTRLTVV.

The rearrangement uses TRBV24-1 and TRBJ2-7; maybe TRBD1 (6 bases). The V gene lost 5 bases and the J gene lost 2 bases, with 12 bases spanning the gap. Germline CDR1 KGHDR, CDR2 SFDVKD. The CDR3 runs to 14 residues. The CDR3 bases are TGTGCCACCAGTGCCCCAGGACAGCCCTACGAGCAGTACTTC. Encoded protein: CATSAPGQPYEQYF.

The J gene is TRBJ2-5, the V gene TRBV7-9; D possibly corresponds to TRBD1 (5 bases). CDR3 length equals 15 residues. The V gene's germline CDR1 is SEHNR and CDR2 FQNEAQ (reference sequence). V dropped 2 bases and J dropped 2 bases, with 12 bases sitting between them. The CDR3 loop is CASSLFADRQETQYF. CDR3 coding DNA: TGTGCCAGCAGCTTATTCGCCGACAGACAAGAGACCCAGTACTTC.

V usage is TRBV7-2 and J usage is TRBJ1-6, with TRBD1 matching 8 bases. The CDR3 sequence is 18 residues long. V dropped 2 bases and J dropped 0; count of bases not matched to a gene: 6. Germline CDR1 and CDR2: SGHTA and FQGNSA. The CDR3 region is CASSLWDRSSSYNSPLHF. CDR3 DNA: TGTGCCAGCAGCTTATGGGACAGGTCGAGCTCCTATAATTCACCCCTCCACTTT.

J is TRBJ1-1 and V is TRBV5-1; 7 bases match TRBD1. The CDR3 has 15 residues. Germline lookup yields CDR1 SGHRS and CDR2 YFSETQ. The junction had 9 bases not matched to a gene; V was cut back by 4 bases and J by 3 bases. CDR3 nucleotide sequence: TGCGCCAGCAGCCTATCGGGACAGAGTTACACTGAAGCTTTCTTT. It yields the protein CASSLSGQSYTEAFF.

The chain is built from TRBV28 and TRBJ2-5; 8 nucleotides align to TRBD1. Germline loops: CDR1 MDHEN, CDR2 SYDVKM. The V and J ends lost 1 base and 1 base, in that order; junction bases with no gene match: 2. The length of the CDR3 is 15 residues. CDR3 sequence (DNA): TGTGCCAGCAGTTTATCAGGGGGCGGCCAAGAGACCCAGTACTTC. Amino acids: CASSLSGGGQETQYF.

This chain joins TRBV6-5 and TRBJ1-1; maybe TRBD1 (5 bases). V was cut by 2 bases and J by 5 bases, with 9 bases left in between. The CDR3 covers 13 residues. Germline V CDR1 and CDR2: MNHEY, SVGAGI. The CDR3 bases are TGTGCCAGCAGTTACGGCGGGGGGACTGAAGCTTTCTTT. It specifies CASSYGGGTEAFF.

Points on this clone: Compared with germline, one end of the junction differs, possibly owing to a read error. V is TRBV7-9 and J is TRBJ2-7; 16 positions agree with TRBD2. Germline CDR1 is SEHNR and CDR2 is FQNEAQ (reference sequence). This CDR3 region has 19 residues. CDR3 DNA: TGTGTCAGCAGCTCGCCCGTGGGACTAGCGGGAGGGCCCTCCTACGAGCAGTACTTC. This translates into CVSSSPVGLAGGPSYEQYF.

This chain joins TRBV30 and TRBJ2-3; 8 positions agree with TRBD1. Trimming took 3 bases from V and 5 from J; bases not matched to a gene: 4. Looked up from germline, CDR1 is GTSNPN and CDR2 is SVGIG (reference sequence). This CDR3 spans 13 amino acids. In nucleotides, the CDR3 is TGTGCCTGGAGCATCGGACAGGGAGATACGCAGTATTTT. Its protein product is CAWSIGQGDTQYF.

The chain couples TRBV27 to TRBJ1-1; possible D gene TRBD1, 5 bases. The CDR3 is made up of 13 amino acids. Germline CDR1 and CDR2: MNHEY and SMNVEV (reference sequence). The V end was cut by 4 bases, the J end by 0 bases, with 6 bases between. The CDR3 DNA follows: TGTGCCAGCAGTTCAGGGTTGAACACTGAAGCTTTCTTT. Its protein is CASSSGLNTEAFF.

V usage is TRBV2 and J usage is TRBJ1-4, with TRBD1 matching over 10 bases. Trimming at V came to 6 bases and at J to 8 bases, leaving 9 bases not matched to a gene. CDR3 length equals 15 residues. Looked up from germline, CDR1 is SNHLY and CDR2 is FYNNEI. As DNA, the CDR3 is TGTGCCAGCAGCCTAGGACAGGGGGTGGAAGAAAAACTGTTTTTT. Protein: CASSLGQGVEEKLFF.

This clone was observed once. Other DNA sequences within the sample encode an identical CDR3. This rearrangement joins TRBV6-5 to TRBJ1-2; no definite D call. Trimming removed 2 bases at V and 4 bases at J, with 11 bases between. Per the germline V gene, CDR1 is MNHEY and CDR2 is SVGAGI. The CDR3 consists of 14 residues. CDR3 sequence reads: CASSYGGQPYGYTF. CDR3 nucleotide sequence: TGTGCCAGCAGTTACGGAGGCCAGCCCTATGGCTACACCTTC.

The rearrangement links TRBV18 to TRBJ2-1; 7 positions agree with TRBD2. The germline CDR1 and CDR2 sequences are KGHSH and LQKENI. The CDR3 extends over 13 amino acids. Losses at the gene ends were 4 bases for V and 5 bases for J; bases not matched to a gene: 2. CDR3 residues: CASSLGLDNEQFF. The DNA of the CDR3 is TGTGCCAGCTCACTCGGACTAGACAATGAGCAGTTCTTC.

The V gene is TRBV29-1, the J gene TRBJ1-2; D unresolved. V dropped 0 bases and J dropped 2 bases, with 16 bases sitting between them. Germline V gives CDR1 SQVTM, CDR2 ANQGSEA. The CDR3 has 16 residues. The CDR3 coding sequence is TGCAGCGTTGAAGATATCCTGGACTTCAGAAACTATGGCTACACCTTC. Translated: CSVEDILDFRNYGYTF.